This T cell receptor beta chain appears in the sequencing data of a study of blood T cell repertoires in COVID-19. The ends were cut back, 2 bases at V and 4 bases at J, with 6 bases in the middle. Germline V CDR1 and CDR2: LNHDA, SQIVND (reference sequence). The CDR3 extends over 13 amino acids. Original processing notes: Reference gene primer amplification yielded estimated nucleated cell counts. Profiling relied on immunoSEQ multiplex PCR, and the TCRdb table lists in-frame clones only, not all of them. The DNA was the basis for D and trimming; V, J and clone size are from that table. Of 110,000 to 150,000 clones detected, around 80% appear once; the ten largest clones hold about 5%.

Sequenced: peripheral blood. V is TRBV19 and J is TRBJ1-5; no definite D call. The source of this sequence is a woman in her 50s with acute or convalescent COVID-19. The CDR3 DNA sequence: TGTGCCAGTAGTATAACAGAGAATCAGCCCCAGCATTTT. This codes for CASSITENQPQHF.